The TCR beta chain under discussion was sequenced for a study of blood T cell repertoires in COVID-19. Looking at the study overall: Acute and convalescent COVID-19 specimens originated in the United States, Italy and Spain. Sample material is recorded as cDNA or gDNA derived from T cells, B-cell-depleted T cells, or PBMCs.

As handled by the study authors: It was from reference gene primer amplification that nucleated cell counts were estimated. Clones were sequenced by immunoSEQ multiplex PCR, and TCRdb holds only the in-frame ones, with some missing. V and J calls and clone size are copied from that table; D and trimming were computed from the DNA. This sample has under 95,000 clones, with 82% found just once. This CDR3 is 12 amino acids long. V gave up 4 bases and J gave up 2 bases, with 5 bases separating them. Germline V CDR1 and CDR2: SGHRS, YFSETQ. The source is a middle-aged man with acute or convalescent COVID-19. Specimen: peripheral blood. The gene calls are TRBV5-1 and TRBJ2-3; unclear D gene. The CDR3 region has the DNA TGCGCCAGCAGCGACACCACAGATACGCAGTATTTT. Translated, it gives CASSDTTDTQYF. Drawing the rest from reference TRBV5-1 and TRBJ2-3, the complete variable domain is KAGVTQTPRYLIKTRGQQVTLSCSPISGHRSVSWYQQTPGQGLQFLFEYFSETQRNKGNFPGRFSGRQFSNSRSEMNVSTLELGDSALYLCASSDTTDTQYFGPGTRLTVL.